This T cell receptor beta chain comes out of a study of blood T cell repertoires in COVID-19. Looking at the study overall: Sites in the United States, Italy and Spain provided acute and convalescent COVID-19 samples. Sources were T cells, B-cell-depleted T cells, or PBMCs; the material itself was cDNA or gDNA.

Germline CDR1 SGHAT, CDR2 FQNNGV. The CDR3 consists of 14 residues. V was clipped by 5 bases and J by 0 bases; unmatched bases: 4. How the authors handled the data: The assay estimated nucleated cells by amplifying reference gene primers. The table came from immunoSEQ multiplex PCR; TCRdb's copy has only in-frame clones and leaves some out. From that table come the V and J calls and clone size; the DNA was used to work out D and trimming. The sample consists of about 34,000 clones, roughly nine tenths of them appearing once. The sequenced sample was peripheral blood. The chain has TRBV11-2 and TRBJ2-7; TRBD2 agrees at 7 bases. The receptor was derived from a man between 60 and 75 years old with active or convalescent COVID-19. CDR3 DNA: TGTGCCAGCAGCCGAAGCGGGAACTCCTACGAGCAGTACTTC. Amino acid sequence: CASSRSGNSYEQYF.